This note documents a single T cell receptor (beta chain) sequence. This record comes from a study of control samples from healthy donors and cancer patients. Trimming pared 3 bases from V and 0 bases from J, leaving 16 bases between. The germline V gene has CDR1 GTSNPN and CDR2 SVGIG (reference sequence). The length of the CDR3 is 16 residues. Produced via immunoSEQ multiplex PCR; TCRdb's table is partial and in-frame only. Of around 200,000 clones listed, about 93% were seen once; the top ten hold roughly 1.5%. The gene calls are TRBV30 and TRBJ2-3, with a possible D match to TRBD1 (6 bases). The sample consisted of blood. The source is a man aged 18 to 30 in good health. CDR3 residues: CAWRLPDRPSTDTQYF. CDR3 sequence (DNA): TGTGCCTGGAGATTACCGGACAGACCTAGCACAGATACGCAGTATTTT.